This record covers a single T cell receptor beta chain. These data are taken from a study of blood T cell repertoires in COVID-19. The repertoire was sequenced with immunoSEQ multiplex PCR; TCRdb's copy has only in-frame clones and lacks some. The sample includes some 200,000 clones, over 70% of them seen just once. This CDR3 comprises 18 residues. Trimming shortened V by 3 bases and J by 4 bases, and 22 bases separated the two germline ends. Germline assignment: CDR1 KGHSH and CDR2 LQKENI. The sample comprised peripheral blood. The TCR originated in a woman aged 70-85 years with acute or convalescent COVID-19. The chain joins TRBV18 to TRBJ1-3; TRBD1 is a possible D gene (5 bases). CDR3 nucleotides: TGTGCCAGCTCACCCCAGCGGGCAGGGAATTTACGAGGAAACACCATATATTTT. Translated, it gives CASSPQRAGNLRGNTIYF. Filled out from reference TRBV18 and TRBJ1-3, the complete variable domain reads NAGVMQNPRHLVRRRGQEARLRCSPMKGHSHVYWYRQLPEEGLKFMVYLQKENIIDESGMPKERFSAEFPKEGPSILRIQQVVRGDSAAYFCASSPQRAGNLRGNTIYFGEGSWLTVV.